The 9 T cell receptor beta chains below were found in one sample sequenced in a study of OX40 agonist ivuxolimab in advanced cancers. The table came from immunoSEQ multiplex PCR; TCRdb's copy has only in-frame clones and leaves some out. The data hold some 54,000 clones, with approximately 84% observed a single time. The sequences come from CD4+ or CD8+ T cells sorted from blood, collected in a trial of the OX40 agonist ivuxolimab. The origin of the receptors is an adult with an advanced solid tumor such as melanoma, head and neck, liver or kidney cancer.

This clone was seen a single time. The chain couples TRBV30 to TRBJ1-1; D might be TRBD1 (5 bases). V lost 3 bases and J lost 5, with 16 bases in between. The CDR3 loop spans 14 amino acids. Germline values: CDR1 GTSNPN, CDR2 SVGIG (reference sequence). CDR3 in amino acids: CAWRGRGGRTEAFF. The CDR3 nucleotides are TGTGCCTGGAGGGGCCGGGGGGGGAGAACTGAAGCTTTCTTT.

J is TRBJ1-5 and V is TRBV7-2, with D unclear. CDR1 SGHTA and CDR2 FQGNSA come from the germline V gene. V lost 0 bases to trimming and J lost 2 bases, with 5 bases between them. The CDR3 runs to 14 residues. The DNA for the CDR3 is TGTGCCAGCAGCTTAGCCGGCGGCAATCAGCCCCAGCATTTT. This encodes CASSLAGGNQPQHF. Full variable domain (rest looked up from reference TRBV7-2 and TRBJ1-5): GAGVSQSPSNKVTEKGKDVELRCDPISGHTALYWYRQSLGQGLEFLIYFQGNSAPDKSGLPSDRFSAERTGGSVSTLTIQRTQQEDSAVYLCASSLAGGNQPQHFGDGTRLSIL.

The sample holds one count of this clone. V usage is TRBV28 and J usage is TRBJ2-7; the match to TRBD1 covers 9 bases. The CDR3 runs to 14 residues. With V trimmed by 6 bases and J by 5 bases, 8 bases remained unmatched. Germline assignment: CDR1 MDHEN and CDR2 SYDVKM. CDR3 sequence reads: CASRLDRGSDEQYF. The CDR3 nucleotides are TGTGCCAGCAGACTTGACAGGGGGAGCGACGAGCAGTACTTC.

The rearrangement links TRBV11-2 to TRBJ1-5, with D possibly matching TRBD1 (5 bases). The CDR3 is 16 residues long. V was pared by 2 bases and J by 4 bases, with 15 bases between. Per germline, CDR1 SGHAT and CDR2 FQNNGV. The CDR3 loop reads CASSLPWTYINQPQHF. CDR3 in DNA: TGTGCCAGCAGCTTACCGTGGACATACATTAATCAGCCCCAGCATTTT. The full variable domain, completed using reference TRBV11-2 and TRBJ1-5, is EAGVAQSPRYKIIEKRQSVAFWCNPISGHATLYWYQQILGQGPKLLIQFQNNGVVDDSQLPKDRFSAERLKGVDSTLKIQPAKLEDSAVYLCASSLPWTYINQPQHFGDGTRLSIL.

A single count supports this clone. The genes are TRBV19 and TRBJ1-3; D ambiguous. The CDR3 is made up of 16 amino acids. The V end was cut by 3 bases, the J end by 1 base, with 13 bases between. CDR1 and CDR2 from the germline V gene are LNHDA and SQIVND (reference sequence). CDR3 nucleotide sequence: TGTGCCAGTAGTATGGCTGGACTGAATTCTGGAAACACCATATATTTT. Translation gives CASSMAGLNSGNTIYF.

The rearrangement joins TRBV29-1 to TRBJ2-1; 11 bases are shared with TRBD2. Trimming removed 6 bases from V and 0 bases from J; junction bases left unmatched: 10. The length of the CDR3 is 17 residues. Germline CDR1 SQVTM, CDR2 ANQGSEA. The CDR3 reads CSVEQGLAANSYNEQFF. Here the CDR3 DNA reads TGCAGCGTCGAGCAGGGACTAGCGGCAAACTCCTACAATGAGCAGTTCTTC.

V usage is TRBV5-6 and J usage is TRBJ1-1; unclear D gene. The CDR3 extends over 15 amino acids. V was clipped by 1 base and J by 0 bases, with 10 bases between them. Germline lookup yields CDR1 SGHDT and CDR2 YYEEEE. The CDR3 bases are TGTGCCAGCAGCTTGAATAGACCGCTGAACACTGAAGCTTTCTTT. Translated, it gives CASSLNRPLNTEAFF.

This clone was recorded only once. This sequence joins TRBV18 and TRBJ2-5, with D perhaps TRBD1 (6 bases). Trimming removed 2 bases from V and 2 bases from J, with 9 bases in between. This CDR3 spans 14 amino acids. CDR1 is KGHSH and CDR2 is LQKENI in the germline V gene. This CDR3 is CASSPNREQETQYF. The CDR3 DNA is TGTGCCAGCTCACCAAACAGGGAACAAGAGACCCAGTACTTC.

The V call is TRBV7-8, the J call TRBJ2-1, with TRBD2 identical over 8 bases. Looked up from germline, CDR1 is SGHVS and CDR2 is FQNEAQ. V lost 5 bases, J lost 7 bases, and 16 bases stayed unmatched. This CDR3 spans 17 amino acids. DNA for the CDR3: TGTGCCAGCAGCGAGACCGCCGGGACTAGTAATCCGAATGAGCAGTTCTTC. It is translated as CASSETAGTSNPNEQFF.